The clone carrying this TCR beta chain was seen only once. Original processing notes: Estimates of nucleated cell counts were drawn from the amplification of reference gene primers. Libraries were prepared by immunoSEQ multiplex PCR; TCRdb keeps only in-frame clonotypes and omits some of them. From that table come the V and J calls and clone size; the DNA was used to work out D and trimming. This table holds roughly 200,000 clones, roughly 80% found once. The data were obtained in a study of blood T cell repertoires in COVID-19. Study-level information: COVID-19 samples from acute and convalescent phases originated in the United States, Italy and Spain.

Per germline, CDR1 SGHRS and CDR2 YFSETQ. V gave up 8 bases and J gave up 2 bases; unmatched junction bases: 6. This CDR3 spans 14 amino acids. Sequences were obtained from peripheral blood. This rearrangement joins TRBV5-1 to TRBJ2-5; 10 positions match TRBD1. This sequence originates from a woman aged 40 to 49 with COVID-19, enrolled during active disease. CDR3 sequence reads: CASSRDRGQETQYF. The CDR3 DNA reads TGCGCCAGTAGCAGGGACAGGGGACAAGAGACCCAGTACTTC.